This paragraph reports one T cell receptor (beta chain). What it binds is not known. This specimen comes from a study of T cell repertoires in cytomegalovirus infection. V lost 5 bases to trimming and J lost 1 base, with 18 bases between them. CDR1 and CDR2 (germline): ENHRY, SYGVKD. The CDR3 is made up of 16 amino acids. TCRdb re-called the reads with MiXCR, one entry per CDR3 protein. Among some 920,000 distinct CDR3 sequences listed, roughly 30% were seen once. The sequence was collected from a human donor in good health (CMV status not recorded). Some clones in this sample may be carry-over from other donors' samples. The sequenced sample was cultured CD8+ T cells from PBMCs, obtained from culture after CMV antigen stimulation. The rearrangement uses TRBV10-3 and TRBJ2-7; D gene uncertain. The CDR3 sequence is CAISITIGTNSYEQYF. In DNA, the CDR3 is TGTGCCATCAGTATCACCATTGGAACGAATTCCTACGAGCAGTACTTC.